The source of this TCR beta chain is a study of cytomegalovirus exposure and HLA in healthy donors. Trimming at V came to 0 bases and at J to 4 bases, leaving 1 base not matched to a gene. From germline, CDR1 is SGDLS and CDR2 YYNGEE. CDR3 length: 14 amino acids. Researchers ran the PCR with 60 Vbeta and 13 Jbeta primers. Data came from immunoSEQ multiplex PCR; TCRdb stores just in-frame clones and leaves some out. Among 150,000 to 200,000 clones listed, around 81% were seen once. Whole-study findings and limits: Altogether, some 170 TCR beta chains were recorded as cytomegalovirus-associated. The dataset shows that most TCR sequences were rare, while some public TCRs occurred in many donors. As was reported, the classifier diagnosed cytomegalovirus status with high specificity and sensitivity.

Points on this clone: Its target is not known. The same CDR3 arises from other DNA sequences in this sample as well.

This chain uses TRBV9 with TRBJ1-2; 9 bases align to TRBD1. The sequence was collected from a man aged 18-30 years in good health and CMV-seronegative. Sequencing was carried out using PBMCs. CDR3 residues: CASSVEDRGYGYTF. CDR3 nucleotides: TGTGCCAGCAGCGTAGAGGACAGGGGCTATGGCTACACCTTC.